The 29 T cell receptor beta chains reported below all come from one sample, sequenced in a study of cytomegalovirus exposure and HLA in healthy donors. Both 60 Vbeta primers and 13 Jbeta primers went into the PCR. Measured with immunoSEQ multiplex PCR; TCRdb has only the in-frame clones, and not every one. The repertoire holds approximately 150,000 clones, with around 10% as singletons. Sequencing used PBMCs. The receptors shown here come from a male donor in good health and CMV-seronegative.

This clone was detected a few times. The chain has TRBV7-9 and TRBJ1-1; no reliable D call. CDR1 is SEHNR and CDR2 is FQNEAQ in the germline V gene (reference sequence). The CDR3 loop spans 14 amino acids. V lost 3 bases, J lost 1 base, and 9 bases lay in between. The CDR3 DNA is TGTGCCAGCAGCTTGGGTACAGAGAACACTGAAGCTTTCTTT. Amino acid sequence: CASSLGTENTEAFF.

There are a few counts of this clone. This chain joins TRBV6-5 and TRBJ2-1; 9 bases agree with TRBD1. J gave up 1 base and V 4 bases, and 2 bases lay outside the gene matches. Per the germline V gene, CDR1 is MNHEY and CDR2 is SVGAGI. The CDR3 consists of 15 residues. The CDR3 DNA sequence: TGTGCCAGCAGTTCCGGGACAGGGTCCTACAATGAGCAGTTCTTC. Protein: CASSSGTGSYNEQFF.

This clone occurred a few times. V and J are TRBV5-1 and TRBJ2-3, with D maybe TRBD2 (5 bases). Trimming stripped 5 bases from V and 0 bases from J, with 13 bases between. Germline loops: CDR1 SGHRS, CDR2 YFSETQ. The CDR3 length is 15 residues. The CDR3: CASSARATSTDTQYF. The CDR3 DNA follows: TGCGCCAGCAGTGCGAGGGCTACAAGCACAGATACGCAGTATTTT.

This clone was counted only a few times. The V call is TRBV7-9, the J call TRBJ2-5; a possible D gene is TRBD1 (6 bases). The J call may be mistaken, given a closer DNA end match to TRBJ2-7. CDR1 is SEHNR, CDR2 FQNEAQ, per germline (reference sequence). The CDR3 totals 15 residues. As DNA, the CDR3 is TGTGCCAGCAGCTTTAGGGCAGGGGATATTCACGAGCAGTACTTC. Translating it yields CASSFRAGDIHEQYF.

This clone showed up just a few times. J is TRBJ1-2 and V is TRBV19; TRBD1 aligns across 9 bases. CDR1 is LNHDA and CDR2 is SQIVND in the germline V gene (reference sequence). The CDR3 totals 14 residues. V lost 3 bases and J lost 7; bases outside the gene matches: 6. CDR3 DNA sequence: TGTGCCAGTAGTATCGGACAGGGGACGGGTGGCTACACCTTC. Residues: CASSIGQGTGGYTF.

The V call is TRBV7-3, the J call TRBJ2-1, with TRBD2 identical over 12 bases. The V segment lost 4 bases and the J segment 9 bases; nucleotides outside the gene matches: 7. Germline assignment: CDR1 SGHTA and CDR2 FQGTGA. The CDR3 consists of 15 residues. CDR3 protein: CASSSTSGSGSEQFF. The CDR3 DNA reads TGTGCCAGCAGCTCGACTAGCGGGAGTGGCAGTGAGCAGTTCTTC.

This chain uses TRBV5-1 with TRBJ2-1; 9 nucleotides match TRBD1. The germline CDR1 and CDR2 sequences are SGHRS and YFSETQ. The CDR3 spans 15 residues. The ends lost 4 bases at V and 9 bases at J; junction bases unmatched: 11. The CDR3 loop is CASSPYRGHIGEQFF. Here the CDR3 DNA reads TGCGCCAGCAGCCCTTACAGGGGGCATATTGGTGAGCAGTTCTTC.

The chain is built from TRBV6-5 and TRBJ2-7, with 10 positions matching TRBD1. The V segment lost 2 bases and the J segment 4 bases; nucleotides outside the gene matches: 8. The CDR3 covers 16 residues. CDR1 and CDR2 (germline): MNHEY, SVGAGI. CDR3 protein: CASSYHWGGQGYEQYF. The CDR3 DNA is TGTGCCAGCAGTTACCATTGGGGGGGACAGGGGTACGAGCAGTACTTC.

This clone came up a few times. This chain links TRBV7-6 with TRBJ2-5; 7 bases agree with TRBD2. The germline gives CDR1 SGHVS, CDR2 FNYEAQ. CDR3 size: 14 residues. V lost 5 bases, J lost 4 bases, and 7 bases stayed unmatched. For the CDR3, the DNA is TGTGCCAGCAGCCCCTCAGGGACTACAGAGACCCAGTACTTC. Translation: CASSPSGTTETQYF.

The chain is built from TRBV5-4 and TRBJ2-7; 12 bases line up with TRBD2. Germline CDR1 and CDR2: SGHNT and YYREEE (reference sequence). V shed 0 bases, J shed 7 bases, and the junction held 5 bases outside the gene matches. The CDR3 extends over 15 amino acids. The CDR3 DNA reads TGTGCCAGCAGCTTGGAGCTAGCGGGGGGGCATGAGCAGTACTTC. Translation: CASSLELAGGHEQYF.

CDR3 DNA: TGTGCCACCTCCCGGGACAGGGGAAATGACGAGCAGTACTTC. Translation gives CATSRDRGNDEQYF. The rearrangement uses TRBV10-3 and TRBJ2-5; 10 nucleotides match TRBD1. The tail of the sequence fits TRBJ2-7 better, so the J call may be wrong. The CDR3 covers 14 residues. Germline CDR1 ENHRY, CDR2 SYGVKD.

This clone showed up just a few times. The CDR3 DNA follows: TGTGCCAGCAGACCGGACAGAATGAACACTGAAGCTTTCTTT. This gives the protein CASRPDRMNTEAFF. The chain uses TRBV28 and TRBJ1-1; D is possibly TRBD1 (6 bases). Germline values: CDR1 MDHEN, CDR2 SYDVKM. This CDR3 is 14 amino acids long. Trimming shortened V by 6 bases and J by 0 bases, and 11 bases separated the two germline ends.

This clone was observed a few times. The V gene is TRBV19, the J gene TRBJ2-1; 10 bases agree with TRBD2. After removal of 5 bases from V and 3 bases from J, the junction contained 1 base not matched to a gene. Germline V gene sequence: CDR1 LNHDA, CDR2 SQIVND (reference sequence). The CDR3 covers 14 residues. The CDR3 DNA sequence: TGTGCCAGTAGTCTAGCGGGAGTCTACAATGAGCAGTTCTTC. Translation: CASSLAGVYNEQFF. Drawing the rest from reference TRBV19 and TRBJ2-1, the complete variable domain is DGGITQSPKYLFRKEGQNVTLSCEQNLNHDAMYWYRQDPGQGLRLIYYSQIVNDFQKGDIAEGYSVSREKKESFPLTVTSAQKNPTAFYLCASSLAGVYNEQFFGPGTRLTVL.

This clone was detected a few times. V gene TRBV10-3 combines with J gene TRBJ2-7, with 11 nucleotides matching TRBD1. Germline CDR1 is ENHRY and CDR2 is SYGVKD. This CDR3 contains 13 residues. V lost 10 bases and J lost 6; bases outside the gene matches: 8. The CDR3 is CATYRTGGSEQYF. CDR3 nucleotides: TGTGCCACCTATAGGACAGGGGGCTCCGAGCAGTACTTC.

In this sample, this clone turned up a few times. The chain employs TRBV5-1 and TRBJ2-1; no reliable D call. V gave up 4 bases and J gave up 0 bases, with 14 bases separating them. The CDR3 covers 16 residues. CDR1 is SGHRS, CDR2 YFSETQ, per germline. As DNA, the CDR3 is TGCGCCAGCAGCCCCTTGGCCGAAAGCTCCTACAATGAGCAGTTCTTC. It specifies CASSPLAESSYNEQFF.

This clone was observed a handful of times. V usage is TRBV4-3 and J usage is TRBJ2-7; 8 nucleotides align to TRBD2. The CDR3 has 15 residues. The J segment lost 0 bases and the V segment lost 2 bases, leaving 3 bases of the junction unmatched. The germline gives CDR1 LGHNA, CDR2 YSLEER. In nucleotides, the CDR3 is TGCGCCAGCAGCCAATCGAGCGGGGGCTCCTACGAGCAGTACTTC. Its protein is CASSQSSGGSYEQYF.

This chain links TRBV5-8 with TRBJ2-1; 15 bases match TRBD2. This CDR3 is 16 amino acids long. Germline values: CDR1 SGHTS, CDR2 YDEGEE. Trimming removed 2 bases from V and 7 bases from J; junction bases left unmatched: 4. The CDR3 nucleotides are TGTGCCAGCAGCTTTTCGGGGACTAGCGGGAGGAATGAGCAGTTCTTC. Its protein product is CASSFSGTSGRNEQFF.

The genes are TRBV4-3 and TRBJ2-1; no firm D call. Germline V CDR1 and CDR2: LGHNA, YSLEER. Between the trimmed V and J ends, which lost 0 bases and 0 bases, there was a span of 9 bases. This CDR3 region has 16 residues. In DNA form, the CDR3 reads TGCGCCAGCAGCCAAGATAGCTCGTACTCCTACAATGAGCAGTTCTTC. Protein product: CASSQDSSYSYNEQFF.

This clone has only one observation. J is TRBJ2-5 and V is TRBV7-9; 10 positions agree with TRBD2. The CDR3 runs 15 residues. Germline CDR1 SEHNR, CDR2 FQNEAQ (reference sequence). The V gene end was trimmed by 2 bases and the J gene end by 4 bases; junction bases not matched to a gene: 4. The CDR3, as DNA: TGTGCCAGCAGCTTACCTCTAGCGGGAGCAGAGACCCAGTACTTC. Translation: CASSLPLAGAETQYF.

This clone was picked up a small number of times. This rearrangement joins TRBV15 to TRBJ1-2; 10 bases are shared with TRBD1. This CDR3 region has 15 residues. Trimming removed 3 bases from V and 2 bases from J; junction bases left unmatched: 3. From germline, CDR1 is LNHNV and CDR2 YYDKDF (reference sequence). In DNA form, the CDR3 reads TGTGCCACCAGCAGCCTGACAGGGGGCAACTATGGCTACACCTTC. Amino acids: CATSSLTGGNYGYTF.

This chain uses TRBV5-1 with TRBJ1-2; D is perhaps TRBD1 (5 bases). The CDR3 has 14 amino acids. The germline V gene has CDR1 SGHRS and CDR2 YFSETQ. The V gene lost 4 bases and the J gene lost 3 bases, with 13 bases spanning the gap. CDR3 sequence: CASSDSRLDYGYTF. CDR3 in DNA: TGCGCCAGCAGCGACAGCCGCCTTGACTATGGCTACACCTTC.

This clone was seen more than once but under ten times. The chain is built from TRBV14 and TRBJ1-1; no clear D gene. Germline CDR1 SGHDN, CDR2 FVKESK. CDR3 length: 15 amino acids. V lost 2 bases, J lost 1 base, and 11 bases lay in between. CDR3 bases: TGTGCCAGCAGCCAAAATACGCTTAGGAACACTGAAGCTTTCTTT. It encodes CASSQNTLRNTEAFF.

As to this clone: The same CDR3 also results from other DNA sequences found in this sample. The V call is TRBV5-4, the J call TRBJ2-3; 13 bases are shared with TRBD2. The ends lost 7 bases at V and 3 bases at J; junction bases unmatched: 8. In germline, CDR1 is SGHNT, CDR2 YYREEE (reference sequence). The length of the CDR3 is 16 residues. Written as DNA, the CDR3 is TGTGCCAGCTCCCGCGGACTAGCGGGAGTTACAGATACGCAGTATTTT. Its protein is CASSRGLAGVTDTQYF.

This clone was counted a few times. The gene calls are TRBV7-2 and TRBJ2-2; D might be TRBD2 (6 bases). Trimming stripped 3 bases from V and 7 bases from J, with 12 bases between. Germline values: CDR1 SGHTA, CDR2 FQGNSA. There are 14 residues in the CDR3. The CDR3 DNA follows: TGTGCCAGCAGCTTGGGGGGACGGGGCGGGGAGCTGTTTTTT. Amino acids: CASSLGGRGGELFF.

The chain is built from TRBV15 and TRBJ2-5, with D possibly being TRBD1 (6 bases). CDR1 and CDR2 (germline): LNHNV, YYDKDF (reference sequence). V gave up 4 bases and J gave up 2 bases, with 11 bases separating them. The CDR3 consists of 14 residues. The CDR3 nucleotides read TGTGCCACCAGCACAGGGGAAAGTCAAGAGACCCAGTACTTC. Translated, it gives CATSTGESQETQYF.

This clone was seen only a few times. V gene TRBV29-1 combines with J gene TRBJ2-1; 7 bases map to TRBD1. The germline CDR1 and CDR2 sequences are SQVTM and ANQGSEA. Unmatched junction bases numbered 6, after V lost 6 bases and J lost 1 base. CDR3 length equals 14 residues. The CDR3 loop is CSVPTGSSYNEQFF. DNA for the CDR3: TGCAGCGTGCCGACAGGGAGTTCCTACAATGAGCAGTTCTTC.

The chain recombines TRBV11-2 with TRBJ1-3; TRBD1 aligns across 7 bases. V lost 1 base and J lost 4; bases outside the gene matches: 7. CDR3 length: 16 amino acids. Germline-derived CDR1 and CDR2 are SGHAT and FQNNGV. CDR3 loop: CASSLGLTGTGNTIYF. The CDR3 nucleotides read TGTGCCAGCAGCTTAGGGTTGACAGGGACAGGAAACACCATATATTTT.

This chain joins TRBV7-8 and TRBJ2-5; TRBD2 aligns across 7 bases. Losses at the gene ends were 6 bases for V and 5 bases for J; bases not matched to a gene: 3. In germline, CDR1 is SGHVS, CDR2 FQNEAQ. The CDR3 is 12 residues long. The CDR3 DNA reads as TGTGCCAGCAGTTGGGACTATGAGACCCAGTACTTC. It specifies CASSWDYETQYF.

This clone has just a few counts. The chain joins TRBV2 to TRBJ1-2; no clear D. V was shortened by 6 bases and J by 4 bases, with 9 bases between the two germline ends. The length of the CDR3 is 12 residues. Germline CDR1 SNHLY, CDR2 FYNNEI. CDR3 bases: TGTGCCAGCAGAGAGGAAACCTATGGCTACACCTTC. It codes for CASREETYGYTF.